The rows below give T cell receptor beta chains drawn from one sample of a study of control samples from healthy donors and cancer patients. Clones were read by immunoSEQ multiplex PCR, and TCRdb kept only the in-frame ones, dropping some. The repertoire consists of approximately 190,000 clones, with roughly nine tenths occurring once and the leading ten covering 1.5% to 2%. Sequenced input: blood. The receptors stem from a man aged 30-40 years in good health. Each CDR3 is given with its conserved first and last residue. D genes are given only for firm matches. Clone size is stated in some rows and not others, as once, few, many or a class when expanded.

D: NA; length: 16; J: TRBJ2-6; size: once; V: TRBV5-1; CDR3: CASSLGWGSGANVLTF; DNA: TGCGCCAGCAGCTTGGGATGGGGCTCTGGGGCCAACGTCCTGACTTTC
D: NA; length: 15; J: TRBJ2-1; size: NA; V: TRBV5-5; CDR3: CASSFDTGYYNEQFF; DNA: TGTGCCAGCAGCTTCGATACAGGTTATTACAATGAGCAGTTCTTC
D: TRBD2; length: 16; J: TRBJ2-5; size: NA; V: TRBV3-1/TRBV3-2; CDR3: CASSFMGSGGRETQYF; DNA: TGTGCCAGCAGCTTCATGGGTAGCGGGGGGAGGGAGACCCAGTACTTC
D: NA; length: 13; J: TRBJ1-5; size: NA; V: TRBV12-3/TRBV12-4; CDR3: CASSFGHVQPQHF; DNA: TGTGCCAGCAGTTTTGGTCATGTCCAGCCCCAGCATTTT
D: NA; length: 12; J: TRBJ1-1; size: NA; V: TRBV6-5; CDR3: CASRTVNTEAFF; DNA: TGTGCCAGCAGGACAGTTAACACTGAAGCTTTCTTT
D: TRBD2; length: 15; J: TRBJ2-5; size: NA; V: TRBV19; CDR3: CASSIMASGFETQYF; DNA: TGTGCCAGTAGTATAATGGCTAGCGGGTTTGAGACCCAGTACTTC
D: NA; length: 15; J: TRBJ2-1; size: NA; V: TRBV6-4; CDR3: CASSDGQGLFNEQFF; DNA: TGTGCCAGCAGTGACGGGCAGGGCCTTTTCAATGAGCAGTTCTTC
D: NA; length: 13; J: TRBJ1-1; size: NA; V: TRBV5-1; CDR3: CASRIQGNTEAFF; DNA: TGCGCCAGCAGGATCCAGGGAAACACTGAAGCTTTCTTT
D: NA; length: 15; J: TRBJ2-1; size: NA; V: TRBV10-3; CDR3: CAISESSTAYNEQFF; DNA: TGTGCCATCAGTGAGTCGAGTACAGCTTACAATGAGCAGTTCTTC
D: NA; length: 15; J: TRBJ1-6; size: NA; V: TRBV7-9; CDR3: CASSSRTRQNSPLHF; DNA: TGTGCCAGCAGCTCCCGAACTCGACAGAATTCACCCCTCCACTTT
D: TRBD2; length: 15; J: TRBJ2-1; size: NA; V: TRBV2; CDR3: CASSLSGGPYNEQFF; DNA: TGTGCCAGCAGTCTAAGCGGGGGACCCTACAATGAGCAGTTCTTC
D: NA; length: 16; J: TRBJ1-1; size: NA; V: TRBV7-9; CDR3: CASSLVNLLENTEAFF; DNA: TGTGCCAGCAGCTTAGTTAATTTATTGGAGAACACTGAAGCTTTCTTT
D: NA; length: 13; J: TRBJ2-3; size: NA; V: TRBV7-2; CDR3: CASSLSRTDTQYF; DNA: TGTGCCAGCAGCTTATCACGGACAGATACGCAGTATTTT
D: NA; length: 12; J: TRBJ1-1; size: NA; V: TRBV10-2; CDR3: CASSGVNTEAFF; DNA: TGCGCCAGCAGTGGGGTTAACACTGAAGCTTTCTTT
D: TRBD2; length: 16; J: TRBJ2-7; size: NA; V: TRBV5-4; CDR3: CASSLYEGGYGGEQYF; DNA: TGTGCCAGCAGCTTGTATGAGGGCGGTTACGGGGGGGAGCAGTACTTC
D: NA; length: 14; J: TRBJ2-3; size: NA; V: TRBV2; CDR3: CASSQGQRSDTQYF; DNA: TGTGCCAGCAGTCAAGGACAGCGTTCAGATACGCAGTATTTT
D: NA; length: 16; J: TRBJ1-2; size: NA; V: TRBV19; CDR3: CASSPEGLRANYGYTF; DNA: TGTGCCAGTAGTCCAGAAGGACTCAGAGCTAACTATGGCTACACCTTC
D: NA; length: 13; J: TRBJ1-1; size: NA; V: TRBV6-6; CDR3: CASKPPSNTEAFF; DNA: TGTGCCAGCAAACCCCCGTCCAACACTGAAGCTTTCTTT
D: TRBD1; length: 16; J: TRBJ2-6; size: NA; V: TRBV19; CDR3: CASSPQTGKFGNVLTF; DNA: TGTGCCAGTAGTCCCCAGACAGGGAAATTCGGCAACGTCCTGACTTTC
D: NA; length: 14; J: TRBJ2-3; size: NA; V: TRBV5-1; CDR3: CASSLVSDPDTQYF; DNA: TGCGCCAGCAGCTTGGTTTCCGACCCAGATACGCAGTATTTT
D: TRBD1; length: 14; J: TRBJ2-1; size: few; V: TRBV12-5; CDR3: CASGGGQAYNEQFF; DNA: TGTGCTAGTGGGGGGGGACAGGCTTACAATGAGCAGTTCTTC
D: NA; length: 13; J: TRBJ2-3; size: NA; V: TRBV6-6; CDR3: CASLRVVGDTQYF; DNA: TGTGCCAGCCTCAGGGTAGTGGGAGATACGCAGTATTTT
D: NA; length: 14; J: TRBJ1-5; size: NA; V: TRBV30; CDR3: CAWSGNILNQPQHF; DNA: TGTGCCTGGAGTGGTAACATCTTGAATCAGCCCCAGCATTTT
D: NA; length: 16; J: TRBJ1-5; size: NA; V: TRBV7-2; CDR3: CASSTWAGAGNQPQHF; DNA: TGTGCCAGCAGCACGTGGGCGGGGGCGGGCAATCAGCCCCAGCATTTT
D: TRBD1; length: 14; J: TRBJ1-5; size: NA; V: TRBV2; CDR3: CASSRTGGFQPQHF; DNA: TGTGCCAGCAGTCGGACAGGGGGTTTCCAGCCCCAGCATTTT
D: NA; length: 15; J: TRBJ2-3; size: NA; V: TRBV11-2; CDR3: CASSLGSGGTDTQYF; DNA: TGTGCCAGCAGCTTAGGATCAGGGGGGACAGATACGCAGTATTTT
D: NA; length: 12; J: TRBJ2-4; size: once; V: TRBV19; CDR3: CASSVRQNIQYF; DNA: TGTGCCAGTAGTGTCCGTCAAAACATTCAGTACTTC
D: NA; length: 13; J: TRBJ2-3; size: NA; V: TRBV2; CDR3: CASSGTGTDTQYF; DNA: TGTGCCAGCAGTGGGACAGGCACAGATACGCAGTATTTT
D: NA; length: 12; J: TRBJ1-1; size: NA; V: TRBV30; CDR3: CAWSYLGAEAFF; DNA: TGTGCCTGGAGTTACTTAGGCGCTGAAGCTTTCTTT
D: NA; length: 16; J: TRBJ1-3; size: NA; V: TRBV5-6; CDR3: CASSLRDVGYGNTIYF; DNA: TGTGCCAGCAGTCTCAGGGACGTCGGCTACGGAAACACCATATATTTT
D: NA; length: 15; J: TRBJ2-2; size: NA; V: TRBV3-1/TRBV3-2; CDR3: CASSQGDWYTGELFF; DNA: TGTGCCAGCAGCCAAGGGGACTGGTACACCGGGGAGCTGTTTTTT
D: TRBD1; length: 19; J: TRBJ2-1; size: few; V: TRBV18; CDR3: CASSPGDSFLMTVDNEQFF; DNA: TGTGCCAGCTCACCCGGGGACAGCTTTCTTATGACTGTGGACAATGAGCAGTTCTTC
D: NA; length: 15; J: TRBJ1-5; size: NA; V: TRBV6-4; CDR3: CASTPGVDSNQPQHF; DNA: TGTGCCAGCACCCCGGGGGTTGATAGCAATCAGCCCCAGCATTTT
D: NA; length: 20; J: TRBJ2-7; size: NA; V: TRBV5-5; CDR3: CASSPIPGVVVGLGSDEQYF; DNA: TGTGCCAGCAGCCCAATCCCCGGGGTGGTGGTAGGACTTGGGTCTGACGAGCAGTACTTC
D: NA; length: 13; J: TRBJ1-2; size: NA; V: TRBV7-9; CDR3: CASSLLPTYGYTF; DNA: TGTGCCAGCAGCTTATTGCCGACCTATGGCTACACCTTC
D: NA; length: 14; J: TRBJ1-3; size: NA; V: TRBV5-4; CDR3: CASSLGSSGNTIYF; DNA: TGTGCCAGCAGCTTGGGCAGCTCTGGAAACACCATATATTTT
D: TRBD1; length: 15; J: TRBJ1-5; size: NA; V: TRBV5-1; CDR3: CASSLEGTEYQPQHF; DNA: TGCGCCAGCAGCTTGGAGGGGACAGAGTATCAGCCCCAGCATTTT
D: TRBD1; length: 15; J: TRBJ1-4; size: NA; V: TRBV5-8; CDR3: CASGRTGATNEKLFF; DNA: TGTGCCAGCGGCCGTACAGGGGCAACTAATGAAAAACTGTTTTTT
D: NA; length: 18; J: TRBJ2-7; size: NA; V: TRBV4-1; CDR3: CASSQAYGQPRGAYEQYF; DNA: TGCGCCAGCAGCCAAGCTTACGGCCAGCCCAGGGGAGCCTACGAGCAGTACTTC
D: NA; length: 14; J: TRBJ1-6; size: NA; V: TRBV11-2; CDR3: CASSQSAYNSPLHF; DNA: TGTGCCAGCAGCCAATCAGCCTATAATTCACCCCTCCACTTT
D: NA; length: 15; J: TRBJ2-3; size: NA; V: TRBV13; CDR3: CASSAVGPGTDTQYF; DNA: TGTGCCAGCAGCGCCGTTGGGCCGGGCACAGATACGCAGTATTTT
D: NA; length: 12; J: TRBJ1-6; size: NA; V: TRBV6-5; CDR3: CASTRGNSPLHF; DNA: TGTGCCAGCACTCGGGGGAATTCACCCCTCCACTTT
D: TRBD1; length: 14; J: TRBJ1-1; size: NA; V: TRBV5-8; CDR3: CASSLDRGGTEAFF; DNA: TGTGCCAGCAGCTTAGACAGGGGAGGAACTGAAGCTTTCTTT
D: NA; length: 15; J: TRBJ2-3; size: NA; V: TRBV18; CDR3: CASSPGGLPTDTQYF; DNA: TGTGCCAGCTCACCGGGTGGCCTTCCCACAGATACGCAGTATTTT
D: TRBD1; length: 19; J: TRBJ1-1; size: NA; V: TRBV14; CDR3: CASSQVPVTGIPWDTEAFF; DNA: TGTGCCAGCAGCCAAGTACCGGTGACAGGGATACCCTGGGACACTGAAGCTTTCTTT
D: NA; length: 16; J: TRBJ2-7; size: NA; V: TRBV21-1; CDR3: CASSKARHGGSYEQYF; DNA: TGTGCCAGCAGCAAAGCCCGGCACGGGGGCTCCTACGAGCAGTACTTC